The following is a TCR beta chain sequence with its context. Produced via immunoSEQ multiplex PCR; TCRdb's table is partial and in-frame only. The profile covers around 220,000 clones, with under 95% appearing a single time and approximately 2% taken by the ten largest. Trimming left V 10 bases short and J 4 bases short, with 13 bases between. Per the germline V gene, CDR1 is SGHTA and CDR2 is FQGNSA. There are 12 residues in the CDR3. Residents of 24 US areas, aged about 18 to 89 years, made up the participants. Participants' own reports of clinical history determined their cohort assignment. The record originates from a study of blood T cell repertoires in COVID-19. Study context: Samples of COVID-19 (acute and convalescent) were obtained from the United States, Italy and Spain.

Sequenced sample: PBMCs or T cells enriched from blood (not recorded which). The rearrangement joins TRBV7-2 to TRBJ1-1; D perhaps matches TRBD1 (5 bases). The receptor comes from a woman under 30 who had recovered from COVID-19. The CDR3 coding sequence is TGTGCCACGGACAAGGGCGGCACTGAAGCTTTCTTT. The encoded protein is CATDKGGTEAFF. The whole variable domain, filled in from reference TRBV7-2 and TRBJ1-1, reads GAGVSQSPSNKVTEKGKDVELRCDPISGHTALYWYRQSLGQGLEFLIYFQGNSAPDKSGLPSDRFSAERTGGSVSTLTIQRTQQEDSAVYLCATDKGGTEAFFGQGTRLTVV.